The clone carrying this T cell receptor (beta chain) was counted at least ten times. Antigen unknown. These data originate in a study of T cell repertoires in cytomegalovirus infection. Turning to the study itself: It can be stated that public TCR beta signatures indicated CMV infection as well as a matching HLA type. Points from the study as a whole: HLA-C-restricted CMV clonotypes gave the most frequent clonotype in two of eight donors. Carriers of CMV plus the relevant HLA were identified by cumulative public TCR beta family frequency.

Germline values: CDR1 SGHDN, CDR2 FVKESK. CDR3 length: 12 residues. V lost 1 base, J lost 8 bases, and 8 bases lay in between. MiXCR, run by TCRdb on the reads, gives a single entry per CDR3 protein. The sample yields 200,000 to 300,000 distinct CDR3 sequences, approximately 13% seen once. Sequences were obtained from PBMCs. This chain joins TRBV14 and TRBJ1-1; unclear D gene. This TCR was sampled from a human donor in good health (CMV status not recorded). Some clones in this sample may be carry-over from other donors' samples. For the CDR3, the DNA is TGTGCCAGCAGCCAAGCTGAGATAGAAGCTTTCTTT. Protein: CASSQAEIEAFF.